This passage covers 24 T cell receptor beta chains from one sample sequenced in a study of OX40 agonist ivuxolimab in advanced cancers. Assay: immunoSEQ multiplex PCR; the TCRdb copy retains only in-frame clones and omits some. Of tens of thousands of clones in the sample, 80% to 85% were seen once. The input for sequencing was CD4+ or CD8+ T cells sorted from blood, taken in a trial of the OX40 agonist ivuxolimab. The receptors originated from an adult with an advanced solid tumor such as melanoma, head and neck, liver or kidney cancer.

This sequence joins TRBV5-6 and TRBJ2-1; TRBD2 agrees at 10 bases. Germline V gives CDR1 SGHDT, CDR2 YYEEEE. V dropped 1 base and J dropped 5; count of bases not matched to a gene: 9. This CDR3 comprises 17 residues. CDR3 residues: CASSLQWGTSDNNEQFF. In nucleotides, the CDR3 is TGTGCCAGCAGCTTGCAATGGGGGACTAGCGACAACAATGAGCAGTTCTTC.

This chain connects TRBV28 to TRBJ2-1; the D is unclear. This CDR3 has 14 amino acids. Germline V lookup: CDR1 MDHEN, CDR2 SYDVKM. V lost 8 bases and J lost 0, with 11 bases in between. The CDR3 sequence is CASLPGGSYNEQFF. In nucleotides, the CDR3 is TGTGCCAGCCTCCCGGGTGGCTCCTACAATGAGCAGTTCTTC. Full variable domain (rest looked up from reference TRBV28 and TRBJ2-1): DVKVTQSSRYLVKRTGEKVFLECVQDMDHENMFWYRQDPGLGLRLIYFSYDVKMKEKGDIPEGYSVSREKKERFSLILESASTNQTSMYLCASLPGGSYNEQFFGPGTRLTVL.

This clone has just a few counts. This chain joins TRBV4-3 and TRBJ2-7; 8 bases align to TRBD1. Germline CDR1 LGHNA, CDR2 YSLEER. After removal of 0 bases from V and 1 base from J, the junction contained 2 bases not matched to a gene. The length of the CDR3 is 15 residues. The CDR3 nucleotides read TGCGCCAGCAGCCAAGAACAGGGGGAATCCTACGAGCAGTACTTC. Protein: CASSQEQGESYEQYF.

The chain is built from TRBV5-1 and TRBJ2-7, with D tentatively TRBD1 (5 bases). This CDR3 has 12 amino acids. Germline CDR1 is SGHRS and CDR2 is YFSETQ. Trimming cost V 2 bases and J 5 bases, with 8 bases left between them. The CDR3: CASSLQAHEQYF. For the CDR3, the DNA is TGCGCCAGCAGCTTACAGGCCCACGAGCAGTACTTC.

The V gene is TRBV29-1, the J gene TRBJ1-2; 7 nucleotides line up with TRBD1. Germline V gene sequence: CDR1 SQVTM, CDR2 ANQGSEA. The junction had 7 bases not matched to a gene; V was cut back by 0 bases and J by 3 bases. The CDR3 runs to 15 residues. As DNA, the CDR3 is TGCAGCGTTGAAGATCGGGACAGACTCCACTATGGCTACACCTTC. It yields the protein CSVEDRDRLHYGYTF.

This chain links TRBV7-2 with TRBJ1-2; possibly TRBD1 for D (5 bases). CDR3 length: 15 residues. V lost 0 bases and J 8 bases, leaving 16 bases between the germline ends. The germline V gene encodes CDR1 SGHTA and CDR2 FQGNSA. CDR3 DNA: TGTGCCAGCAGCTTAGCCGGGACGGGGTTGAAGGGCTACACCTTC. Translated, it gives CASSLAGTGLKGYTF.

The genes are TRBV19 and TRBJ1-1; a possible D gene is TRBD1 (5 bases). The germline V and J ends were trimmed by 6 bases and 7 bases, with 12 bases remaining between them. From germline, CDR1 is LNHDA and CDR2 SQIVND (reference sequence). The length of the CDR3 is 12 residues. CDR3 protein: CASSPPGSEAFF. The DNA of the CDR3 is TGTGCCAGTAGCCCCCCAGGGAGTGAAGCTTTCTTT.

This clone is medium-sized in the sample. CDR3: CASSPGTVNTEAFF. In DNA, the CDR3 is TGTGCCAGCAGTCCCGGGACAGTGAACACTGAAGCTTTCTTT. The rearrangement links TRBV27 to TRBJ1-1; 7 bases are a match to TRBD1. Trimming took 5 bases from V and 0 from J; bases not matched to a gene: 3. Germline CDR1 is MNHEY and CDR2 is SMNVEV (reference sequence). This CDR3 is built from 14 residues.

This chain joins TRBV28 and TRBJ2-7, with D perhaps TRBD2 (7 bases). Trimming shortened V by 10 bases and J by 3 bases, and 25 bases separated the two germline ends. Germline V CDR1 and CDR2: MDHEN, SYDVKM. The CDR3 length is 16 residues. The CDR3 bases are TGTGCCACCCGAACCCTTGGGGGCGGACTAGTCTACGAGCAGTACTTC. This codes for CATRTLGGGLVYEQYF.

J is TRBJ1-5 and V is TRBV28, with D possibly TRBD1 on 5 matching bases. Germline assignment: CDR1 MDHEN and CDR2 SYDVKM. CDR3 length: 14 residues. Trimming took off 10 bases at V and 1 base at J, with 14 bases between the two ends. CDR3 in amino acids: CATQWGWSNQPQHF. CDR3 in DNA: TGTGCCACCCAGTGGGGCTGGAGCAATCAGCCCCAGCATTTT.

The gene calls are TRBV18 and TRBJ1-5, with D possibly matching TRBD1 (6 bases). The CDR3 consists of 14 residues. The ends were cut back, 5 bases at V and 2 bases at J, with 10 bases in the middle. CDR1 KGHSH and CDR2 LQKENI come from the germline V gene. The CDR3 nucleotides are TGTGCCAGCTCAGGGTCAGGGGGCAATCAGCCCCAGCATTTT. Its translation is CASSGSGGNQPQHF. The whole variable domain, filled in from reference TRBV18 and TRBJ1-5, reads NAGVMQNPRHLVRRRGQEARLRCSPMKGHSHVYWYRQLPEEGLKFMVYLQKENIIDESGMPKERFSAEFPKEGPSILRIQQVVRGDSAAYFCASSGSGGNQPQHFGDGTRLSIL.

The rearrangement links TRBV6-5 to TRBJ2-1; 8 bases fit TRBD1. Germline V lookup: CDR1 MNHEY, CDR2 SVGAGI. Trimming cost V 4 bases and J 7 bases; bases outside gene matches: 9. The CDR3 has 15 amino acids. CDR3 in amino acids: CASSLSARGRNEQFF. In DNA, the CDR3 is TGTGCCAGCAGTTTATCGGCCAGGGGGCGGAATGAGCAGTTCTTC.

This clone is large within its sample. The V gene is TRBV4-3, the J gene TRBJ2-7; D gene ambiguous. In germline, CDR1 is LGHNA, CDR2 YSLEER. The CDR3 runs 15 residues. The V gene lost 0 bases and the J gene lost 0 bases, with 9 bases spanning the gap. CDR3 region: CASSQEPASSYEQYF. CDR3 DNA: TGCGCCAGCAGCCAAGAGCCGGCTAGCTCCTACGAGCAGTACTTC.

The rearrangement links TRBV27 to TRBJ2-7; D gene uncertain. The CDR3 totals 14 residues. CDR1 and CDR2 from the germline V gene are MNHEY and SMNVEV (reference sequence). Deletions cut 5 bases from V and 0 bases from J, with 11 bases between. The CDR3 coding sequence is TGTGCCAGCAGTCCATTTGGTAGCTCCTACGAGCAGTACTTC. Amino acid sequence: CASSPFGSSYEQYF.

The CDR3 is CASSQAHSEEKLFF. CDR3 in DNA: TGCGCCAGCAGCCAAGCGCACTCGGAGGAAAAACTGTTTTTT. The chain couples TRBV4-1 to TRBJ1-4; D unresolved. Germline CDR1 is MGHRA and CDR2 is YSYEKL. V lost 1 base to trimming and J lost 8 bases, with 11 bases between them. The CDR3 is 14 residues long.

The CDR3 is CASSPISLLEYEQYF. CDR3 bases: TGTGCCAGCAGTCCAATATCCCTACTTGAGTACGAGCAGTACTTC. V usage is TRBV28 and J usage is TRBJ2-7; the D is unclear. This CDR3 contains 15 residues. Between the trimmed V and J ends, which lost 5 bases and 4 bases, there was a span of 18 bases. CDR1 is MDHEN, CDR2 SYDVKM, per germline. Full variable domain (outside the CDR3, taken from reference TRBV28 and TRBJ2-7): DVKVTQSSRYLVKRTGEKVFLECVQDMDHENMFWYRQDPGLGLRLIYFSYDVKMKEKGDIPEGYSVSREKKERFSLILESASTNQTSMYLCASSPISLLEYEQYFGPGTRLTVT.

The chain recombines TRBV7-2 with TRBJ1-1; D gene uncertain. Germline loops: CDR1 SGHTA, CDR2 FQGNSA. Trimming took off 6 bases at V and 5 bases at J, with 16 bases between the two ends. This CDR3 region has 14 residues. In DNA form, the CDR3 reads TGTGCCAGCAGGCAAAGGGCCCCGTGGACTGAAGCTTTCTTT. Protein sequence: CASRQRAPWTEAFF.

As DNA, the CDR3 is TGTGCCAGCAGCTATCCGGGCCAGGCCGCCTCTAACTATGGCTACACCTTC. Translation: CASSYPGQAASNYGYTF. The rearrangement uses TRBV5-6 and TRBJ1-2; D ambiguous. The germline V and J ends were trimmed by 3 bases and 0 bases, with 18 bases remaining between them. Germline V gives CDR1 SGHDT, CDR2 YYEEEE. The CDR3 covers 17 residues. The complete variable domain, with remaining parts taken from reference TRBV5-6 and TRBJ1-2, reads DAGVTQSPTHLIKTRGQQVTLRCSPKSGHDTVSWYQQALGQGPQFIFQYYEEEERQRGNFPDRFSGHQFPNYSSELNVNALLLGDSALYLCASSYPGQAASNYGYTFGSGTRLTVV.

This clone was seen a single time. V is TRBV30 and J is TRBJ2-6; D remains unclear. The CDR3 sequence is 15 residues long. Per the germline V gene, CDR1 is GTSNPN and CDR2 is SVGIG (reference sequence). Trimming removed 0 bases at V and 3 bases at J, with 9 bases between. CDR3 sequence reads: CAWSVTPGGANVLTF. The CDR3, as DNA: TGTGCCTGGAGTGTAACTCCGGGTGGGGCCAACGTCCTGACTTTC.

This clone rates as medium-sized. The gene calls are TRBV28 and TRBJ1-5; 8 bases line up with TRBD1. V lost 6 bases and J lost 4; bases outside the gene matches: 8. The CDR3 extends over 15 amino acids. Germline lookup yields CDR1 MDHEN and CDR2 SYDVKM. The CDR3 protein is CASRRQGFRNQPQHF. The DNA of the CDR3 is TGTGCCAGCAGGCGACAGGGGTTTAGGAATCAGCCCCAGCATTTT.

The gene calls are TRBV7-3 and TRBJ1-1; D uncertain. Looked up from germline, CDR1 is SGHTA and CDR2 is FQGTGA. The CDR3 loop spans 16 amino acids. Trimming stripped 5 bases from V and 0 bases from J, with 16 bases between. Here the CDR3 DNA reads TGTGCCAGCAGCCCTTCGGGAACTACAATGAACACTGAAGCTTTCTTT. Protein product: CASSPSGTTMNTEAFF.

The chain joins TRBV5-4 to TRBJ2-7, with D perhaps matching TRBD1 or TRBD2 (6 bases each). Deletions cut 1 base from V and 2 bases from J, with 7 bases between. CDR1 and CDR2 from the germline V gene are SGHNT and YYREEE (reference sequence). The CDR3 covers 13 residues. The CDR3: CASSLRGAYEQYF. CDR3 bases: TGTGCCAGCAGCTTGAGGGGGGCCTACGAGCAGTACTTC.

V is TRBV7-6 and J is TRBJ2-7; D tentatively fits TRBD1 or TRBD2 (6 bases each). V lost 6 bases and J 2 bases, leaving 14 bases between the germline ends. Germline V gene sequence: CDR1 SGHVS, CDR2 FNYEAQ. The CDR3 is 14 residues long. DNA of the CDR3: TGTGCCAGCAGTAGGGGGGTCAGCCCCTACGAGCAGTACTTC. Residues: CASSRGVSPYEQYF.

The V call is TRBV13, the J call TRBJ2-3; TRBD2 matches 8 bases. The V and J ends lost 3 bases and 2 bases, in that order; junction bases with no gene match: 16. Germline V gives CDR1 PRHDT, CDR2 FYEKMQ (reference sequence). The CDR3 extends over 19 amino acids. The CDR3 loop reads CASSLDPLGGGGPTDTQYF. The CDR3 coding sequence is TGTGCCAGCAGCTTGGATCCCCTCGGGGGCGGGGGGCCCACAGATACGCAGTATTTT.